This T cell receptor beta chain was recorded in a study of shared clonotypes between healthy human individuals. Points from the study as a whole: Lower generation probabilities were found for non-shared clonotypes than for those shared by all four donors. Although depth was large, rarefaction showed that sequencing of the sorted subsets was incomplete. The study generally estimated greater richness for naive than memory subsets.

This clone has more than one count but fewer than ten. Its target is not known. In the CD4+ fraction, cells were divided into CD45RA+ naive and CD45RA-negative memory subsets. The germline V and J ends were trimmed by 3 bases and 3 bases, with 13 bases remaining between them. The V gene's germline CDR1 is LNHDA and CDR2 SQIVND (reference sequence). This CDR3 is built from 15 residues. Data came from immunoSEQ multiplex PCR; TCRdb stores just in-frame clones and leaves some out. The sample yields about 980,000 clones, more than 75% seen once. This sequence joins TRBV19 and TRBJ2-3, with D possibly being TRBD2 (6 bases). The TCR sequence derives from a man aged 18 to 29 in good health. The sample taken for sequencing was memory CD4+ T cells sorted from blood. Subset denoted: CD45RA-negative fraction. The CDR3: CASSIPGGPTDTQYF. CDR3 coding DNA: TGTGCCAGTAGTATCCCCGGGGGACCGACAGATACGCAGTATTTT. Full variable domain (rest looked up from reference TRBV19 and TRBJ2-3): DGGITQSPKYLFRKEGQNVTLSCEQNLNHDAMYWYRQDPGQGLRLIYYSQIVNDFQKGDIAEGYSVSREKKESFPLTVTSAQKNPTAFYLCASSIPGGPTDTQYFGPGTRLTVL.